A single sample gave rise to the 6 T cell receptor beta chains below, sequenced in a study of vaccination and CD4 T cells after COVID-19. Cultured CD4+ T-cell DNA underwent Oncomine TCR Beta short-read sequencing. TCRdb redid the calling of the PCR reads with MiXCR, one entry per CDR3 protein. The data hold 20,000 to 25,000 distinct CDR3 sequences, with around 46% observed a single time. As to time point: late sampling 161 to 241 days after vaccination in a few convalescent patients. The treatment denotes: approximately 9-day PBMC culture with coronavirus spike peptide pools or control peptides (ViraFEST assay). These receptors are not linked to any known antigen. Sequences were derived from CD4+ T cells from blood, cultured in vitro, sampled about 7 months after SARS-CoV-2 vaccination. These receptors were collected from a human donor who had recovered from COVID-19.

About this clonotype itself: One junction end disagrees with the germline gene, perhaps due to a read error. V usage is TRBV7-7 and J usage is TRBJ2-7; TRBD1 aligns across 9 bases. Germline lookup yields CDR1 SSHAT and CDR2 FNYEAQ (reference sequence). CDR3 length: 13 amino acids. The CDR3 region is CASSLTGGGEQYF. CDR3 nucleotide sequence: TGTGCTAGCAGCTTAACAGGGGGCGGCGAGCAGTACTTC.

V is TRBV24-1 and J is TRBJ2-3, with D perhaps being TRBD1 or TRBD2 (5 bases each). Germline loops: CDR1 KGHDR, CDR2 SFDVKD. With 9 bases removed from V and 0 bases from J, the gap between germline ends came to 9 bases. This CDR3 region has 13 residues. The CDR3 DNA follows: TGTGCCACCGGGGACGGTAGCACAGATACGCAGTATTTT. Amino acids: CATGDGSTDTQYF.

This clonotype was counted only a few times. The chain employs TRBV6-1 and TRBJ2-7; TRBD2 agrees at 9 bases. The CDR3 is 14 amino acids. Germline V gene lookup returns CDR1 MNHNS and CDR2 SASEGT. The V gene end was trimmed by 6 bases and the J gene end by 2 bases; junction bases not matched to a gene: 5. Here the CDR3 DNA reads TGTGCCAGCAGGGTAGCGGGGGACACCTACGAGCAGTACTTC. This encodes CASRVAGDTYEQYF.

This chain joins TRBV20-1 and TRBJ2-1; tentative D call: TRBD2 (6 bases). Trimming shortened V by 7 bases and J by 11 bases, and 21 bases separated the two germline ends. Germline lookup yields CDR1 DFQATT and CDR2 SNEGSKA (reference sequence). This CDR3 spans 13 amino acids. Written as DNA, the CDR3 is TGCAGTGTCCGGGACTCCCCCGGCACAAAGCAGTTCTTC. Translated: CSVRDSPGTKQFF.

This rearrangement joins TRBV10-3 to TRBJ2-7; D remains ambiguous. CDR1 ENHRY and CDR2 SYGVKD come from the germline V gene. The CDR3 is made up of 14 amino acids. The germline V and J ends were trimmed by 10 bases and 2 bases, with 18 bases remaining between them. CDR3 in amino acids: CATRVLAVTYEQYF. CDR3 DNA: TGTGCCACCCGGGTGTTAGCCGTCACCTACGAGCAGTACTTC.

The chain uses TRBV4-2 and TRBJ1-1; 7 nucleotides agree with TRBD1. CDR3 length equals 14 residues. Germline trimming cut 6 bases from V and 4 bases from J; bases unmatched to any gene: 8. The V gene's germline CDR1 is LGHNA and CDR2 YNFKEQ. The CDR3: CASRRERGRTEAFF. The CDR3 DNA reads as TGTGCCAGCAGGAGGGAGAGGGGGCGCACTGAAGCTTTCTTT.